This TCR beta chain was sequenced in a study of early T cells in non-severe SARS-CoV-2 infection. TCRdb redid the calling of the 5' RACE reads with MiXCR, one entry per CDR3 protein. Among under 35,000 distinct CDR3 sequences listed, about 5.2% were seen once. In its sample, this clonotype was seen many times. With 1 base removed from V and 7 bases from J, the gap between germline ends came to 13 bases. The germline V gene has CDR1 MNHNS and CDR2 SASEGT. The CDR3 sequence is 15 residues long. The chain has TRBV6-1 and TRBJ1-4; D possibly corresponds to TRBD1 (6 bases). The sequence was obtained from an adult who was a healthcare worker with PCR-confirmed SARS-CoV-2 infection or an uninfected control (not recorded which). Sequenced input: whole blood. CDR3 sequence (DNA): TGTGCCAGCAGTGAAGAATTTGGGGGGGCTGAAAAACTGTTTTTT. This encodes CASSEEFGGAEKLFF.